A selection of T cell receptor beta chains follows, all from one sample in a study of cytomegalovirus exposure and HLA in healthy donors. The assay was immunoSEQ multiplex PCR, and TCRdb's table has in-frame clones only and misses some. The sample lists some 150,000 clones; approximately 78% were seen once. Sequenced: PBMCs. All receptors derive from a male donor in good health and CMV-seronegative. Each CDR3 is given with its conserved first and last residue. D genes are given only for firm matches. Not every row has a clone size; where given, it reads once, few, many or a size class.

TGTGCCAGCAGCCTGGGAGATGAGCAGTTCTTC,CASSLGDEQFF,-,-,TRBV9,TRBJ2-1
TGTGCCAGCGGGGGGACAGGGTATGAAGCTTTCTTT,CASGGTGYEAFF,-,TRBD1,TRBV28,TRBJ1-1
TGCGCCAGCAGCCAAGATAGCGGGAGGAACACCGGGGAGCTGTTTTTT,CASSQDSGRNTGELFF,-,TRBD2,TRBV4-3,TRBJ2-2
TGTGCCAGCAGCTTAAGCGCTTTCCAAGAGACCCAGTACTTC,CASSLSAFQETQYF,-,-,TRBV7-2,TRBJ2-5
TGTGCCAGTAGACGGTCCCCGGACAGGGGGGGGTGGACTGAAGCTTTCTTT,CASRRSPDRGGWTEAFF,-,TRBD1,TRBV19,TRBJ1-1
TGTGCCAGCAGCTTGAGGACTAGCGGGTTTCCTACGCAGTATTTT,CASSLRTSGFPTQYF,few,TRBD2,TRBV5-4,TRBJ2-3
TGCGCCAGCAGCCGTGGGGGGACAGATACGCAGTATTTT,CASSRGGTDTQYF,-,-,TRBV4-3,TRBJ2-3
TGTGCCAGCAAGGGGGTCAATCAGCCCCAGCATTTT,CASKGVNQPQHF,-,-,TRBV27,TRBJ1-5
TGTGCCAGCCTGCAGGGCGACGTTTCAGGCTACACCTTC,CASLQGDVSGYTF,-,-,TRBV28,TRBJ1-2
TGCGCCAGCAGCCCGGGGGGAGGAAATGAAAAACTGTTTTTT,CASSPGGGNEKLFF,-,-,TRBV4-3,TRBJ1-4
TGCGCCAGCAGCCAAGATGAGGCGGGGTTGGTCCACACTGAAGCTTTCTTT,CASSQDEAGLVHTEAFF,-,-,TRBV4-1,TRBJ1-1
TGTGCCTGGACTGTGACTAGCGGGGCCTACAATGAGCAGTTCTTC,CAWTVTSGAYNEQFF,few,TRBD2,TRBV30,TRBJ2-1
TGTGCCAGCAGTATGGGACAGGTCGCTGAAGCTTTCTTT,CASSMGQVAEAFF,once,TRBD1,TRBV6-6,TRBJ1-1
TGTGCCAGCAGGGGACTACTTCAAGAGACCCAGTACTTC,CASRGLLQETQYF,-,TRBD2,TRBV5-5,TRBJ2-5
TGTGCCAGCAGCTTGGCCCCGTTGGGGGCACAGGAGCAGTTCTTC,CASSLAPLGAQEQFF,-,-,TRBV7-2,TRBJ2-1
TGTGCCAGCAACCTAGCGGGACAATACAATGAGCAGTTCTTC,CASNLAGQYNEQFF,once,TRBD2,TRBV9,TRBJ2-1
TGTGCCAGCAGCTTGTCTACTGAAGCTTTCTTT,CASSLSTEAFF,once,-,TRBV5-4,TRBJ1-1
TGTGCCAGCAGCGGACAGGGTAACTATGGCTACACCTTC,CASSGQGNYGYTF,-,TRBD1,TRBV6-1,TRBJ1-2
TGTGCCAGCAGCTTTAATAGCAATCAGCCCCAGCATTTT,CASSFNSNQPQHF,-,-,TRBV5-5,TRBJ1-5
TGTGCCACCGGTCGGGGACACACCACCTACGAGCAGTACTTC,CATGRGHTTYEQYF,-,-,TRBV6-1,TRBJ2-7
TGTGCCAGCAGCTTAGAGGGGGAAATGATAACCACCATATATTTT,CASSLEGEMITTIYF,-,-,TRBV7-2,TRBJ1-3
TGTACCAGCAGCTTCGGGGCGGGGGGGGCGCAAGAGACCCAGTACTTC,CTSSFGAGGAQETQYF,-,TRBD2,TRBV5-4,TRBJ2-5
TGTGCCAGCAGTGAAGCGCGGTCAGGACAGGCTGAAGCTTTCTTT,CASSEARSGQAEAFF,-,TRBD1,TRBV6-1,TRBJ1-1